Sequencing of this TCR beta chain was carried out in a study of blood T cells in healthy people across ages. CDR3 size: 17 residues. V lost 6 bases to trimming and J lost 6 bases; unmatched junction nucleotides: 16. Germline V CDR1 and CDR2: MNHEY, SMNVEV (reference sequence). A J-beta primer mix and a sample-barcoded 5' primer were used in a second PCR of about 7 to 12 cycles. From the 5' RACE reads, TCRdb called clonotypes with MiXCR, one entry per CDR3 protein. The sample gives 250,000 to 300,000 distinct CDR3 sequences, 25% to 30% of which show up once; around 29% is in the top ten. This clonotype has a handful of counts.

This receptor was obtained from a woman in her 70s in good health. The sample consisted of blood. The chain uses TRBV27 and TRBJ2-7, with 11 positions matching TRBD2. This chain's CDR3 is CASRPKWLASGGFEQYF. The CDR3 DNA reads TGTGCCAGCAGACCTAAGTGGTTAGCTAGCGGGGGGTTCGAGCAGTACTTC.